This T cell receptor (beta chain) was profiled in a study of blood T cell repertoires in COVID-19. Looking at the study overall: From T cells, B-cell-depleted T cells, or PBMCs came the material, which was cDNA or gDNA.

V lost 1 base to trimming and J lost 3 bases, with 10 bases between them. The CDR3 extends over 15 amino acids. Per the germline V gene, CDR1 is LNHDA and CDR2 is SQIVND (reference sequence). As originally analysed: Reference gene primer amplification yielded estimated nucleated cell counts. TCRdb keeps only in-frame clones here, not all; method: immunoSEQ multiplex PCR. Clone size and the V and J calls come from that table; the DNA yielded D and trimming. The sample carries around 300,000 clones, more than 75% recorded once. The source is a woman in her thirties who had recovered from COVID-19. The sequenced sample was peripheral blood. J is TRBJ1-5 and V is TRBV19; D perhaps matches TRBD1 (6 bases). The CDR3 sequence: CASSIGTAFNQPQHF. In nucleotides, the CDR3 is TGTGCCAGTAGTATAGGGACAGCCTTCAATCAGCCCCAGCATTTT. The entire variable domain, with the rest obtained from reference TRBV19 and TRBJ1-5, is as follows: DGGITQSPKYLFRKEGQNVTLSCEQNLNHDAMYWYRQDPGQGLRLIYYSQIVNDFQKGDIAEGYSVSREKKESFPLTVTSAQKNPTAFYLCASSIGTAFNQPQHFGDGTRLSIL.